The 2 T cell receptor beta chains listed next were all sequenced from one sample in a study of shared clonotypes between healthy human individuals. Libraries were prepared by immunoSEQ multiplex PCR; TCRdb keeps only in-frame clonotypes and omits some of them. The sample contains about 450,000 clones, roughly 85% of which appear only once. Sequencing used PBMCs. The receptors here all came from a woman in her forties in good health. Some clones in this sample may be carry-over from other donors' samples.

This sequence joins TRBV27 and TRBJ1-4; D perhaps matches TRBD1 (5 bases). Germline V gene lookup returns CDR1 MNHEY and CDR2 SMNVEV (reference sequence). Trimming removed 3 bases at V and 7 bases at J, with 15 bases between. The CDR3 runs 15 residues. In DNA, the CDR3 is TGTGCCAGCAGTTTCATGGAGGGGAGCGGTGAAAAACTGTTTTTT. It is translated as CASSFMEGSGEKLFF.

This chain uses TRBV5-6 with TRBJ1-4, with unresolved D. From germline, CDR1 is SGHDT and CDR2 YYEEEE. V was clipped by 4 bases and J by 3 bases, with 7 bases between them. The CDR3 covers 13 residues. In DNA form, the CDR3 reads TGTGCCAGCAGCCCGGAGCCTAATGAAAAACTGTTTTTT. Residues: CASSPEPNEKLFF.